The table lists the clone carrying this TCR beta chain with a few counts. These data originate in a study of blood T cells in healthy people across ages. Through a sample-barcoded 5' primer and a J-beta primer mix, a second PCR was run for roughly 6 to 12 cycles. Each CDR3 protein is one row after TCRdb ran MiXCR on the 5' RACE reads. The data hold roughly 1.9 million distinct CDR3 sequences, with roughly two fifths observed a single time. The CDR3 has 15 residues. The germline V gene encodes CDR1 DFQATT and CDR2 SNEGSKA (reference sequence). Trimming removed 6 bases from V and 5 bases from J; junction bases left unmatched: 12.

This sequence originates from a human donor in good health. The sample taken for sequencing was blood. The V and J genes are TRBV20-1 and TRBJ2-1, with 8 bases matching TRBD2. CDR3 amino acids: CSARPGGGPNNEQFF. DNA of the CDR3: TGCAGTGCGCGGCCGGGCGGGGGGCCCAACAATGAGCAGTTCTTC.